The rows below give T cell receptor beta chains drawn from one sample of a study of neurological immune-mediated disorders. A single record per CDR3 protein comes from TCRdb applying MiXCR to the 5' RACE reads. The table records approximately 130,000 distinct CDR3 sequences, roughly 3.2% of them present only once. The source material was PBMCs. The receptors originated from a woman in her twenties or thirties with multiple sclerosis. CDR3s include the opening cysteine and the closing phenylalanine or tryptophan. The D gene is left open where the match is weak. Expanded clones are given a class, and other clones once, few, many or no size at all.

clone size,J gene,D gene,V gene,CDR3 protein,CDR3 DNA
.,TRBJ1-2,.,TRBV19,CASRDAGDGYTF,TGTGCCAGTAGGGACGCAGGGGATGGCTACACCTTC
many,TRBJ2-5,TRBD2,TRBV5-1,CASRPHPAGSGQETQYF,TGCGCCAGCAGGCCCCACCCAGCGGGATCGGGCCAGGAGACCCAGTACTTC
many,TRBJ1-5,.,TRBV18,CASSDGNQPQHF,TGTGCCAGCTCAGACGGCAATCAGCCCCAGCATTTT
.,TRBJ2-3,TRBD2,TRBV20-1,CSASGLAGHTDTQYF,TGCAGTGCTAGTGGGCTAGCGGGACACACAGATACGCAGTATTTT
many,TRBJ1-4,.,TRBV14,CASSQMTGREKLFF,TGTGCCAGCAGCCAGATGACAGGCCGGGAAAAACTGTTTTTT
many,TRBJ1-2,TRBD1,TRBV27,CASSSSGGINYGYTF,TGTGCCAGCAGTTCGTCAGGGGGTATAAACTATGGCTACACCTTC
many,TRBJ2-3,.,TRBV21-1,CASQWTDGPGDTQYF,TGTGCCAGCCAGTGGACTGACGGACCGGGGGATACGCAGTATTTT
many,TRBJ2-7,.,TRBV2,CASTRTAYEQYF,TGTGCCAGCACGCGGACAGCCTACGAGCAGTACTTC
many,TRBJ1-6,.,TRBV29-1,CSVITAGDSPLHF,TGCAGCGTGATAACCGCCGGTGATTCACCCCTCCACTTT
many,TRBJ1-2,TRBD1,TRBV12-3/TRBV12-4,CASSWTGGRVGYTF,TGTGCCAGCAGTTGGACAGGGGGCAGGGTAGGCTACACCTTC
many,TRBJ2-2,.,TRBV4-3,CASSHGVTGELFF,TGCGCCAGCAGCCACGGGGTCACCGGGGAGCTGTTTTTT
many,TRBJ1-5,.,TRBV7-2,CASSPPNSNQPQHF,TGTGCCAGCAGCCCCCCCAACTCCAATCAGCCCCAGCATTTT
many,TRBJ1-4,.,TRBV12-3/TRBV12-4,CASSLQGSEKLFF,TGTGCCAGCAGTTTACAGGGGAGTGAAAAACTGTTTTTT